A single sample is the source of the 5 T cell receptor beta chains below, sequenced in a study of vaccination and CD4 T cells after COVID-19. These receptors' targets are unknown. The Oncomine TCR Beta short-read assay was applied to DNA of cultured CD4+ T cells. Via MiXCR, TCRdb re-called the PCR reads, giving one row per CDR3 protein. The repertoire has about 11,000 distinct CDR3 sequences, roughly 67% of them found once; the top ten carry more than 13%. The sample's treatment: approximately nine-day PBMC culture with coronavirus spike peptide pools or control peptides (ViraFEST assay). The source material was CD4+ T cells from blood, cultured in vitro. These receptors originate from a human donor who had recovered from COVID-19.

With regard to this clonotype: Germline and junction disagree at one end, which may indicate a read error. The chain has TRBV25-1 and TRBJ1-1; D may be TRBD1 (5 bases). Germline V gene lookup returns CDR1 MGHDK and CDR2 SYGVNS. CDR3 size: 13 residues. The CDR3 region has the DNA TGTGCCGGCAGCCGATGGGACGGGACTGAAGCTTTCTTT. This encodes CAGSRWDGTEAFF.

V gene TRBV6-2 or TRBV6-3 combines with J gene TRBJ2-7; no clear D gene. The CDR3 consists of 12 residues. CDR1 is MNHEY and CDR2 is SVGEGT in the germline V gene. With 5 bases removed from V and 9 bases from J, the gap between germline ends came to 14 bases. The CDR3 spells CASSREPFWQYF. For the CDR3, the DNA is TGTGCCAGCAGTCGCGAACCTTTTTGGCAGTACTTC.

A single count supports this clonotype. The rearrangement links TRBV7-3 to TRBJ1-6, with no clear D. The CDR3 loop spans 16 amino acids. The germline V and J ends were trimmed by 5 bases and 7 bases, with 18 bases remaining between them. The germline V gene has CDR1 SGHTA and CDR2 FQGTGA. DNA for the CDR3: TGTGCCAGCAGCCAACCCCGAGGCAGCTCAAATTCACCCCTCCACTTT. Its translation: CASSQPRGSSNSPLHF.

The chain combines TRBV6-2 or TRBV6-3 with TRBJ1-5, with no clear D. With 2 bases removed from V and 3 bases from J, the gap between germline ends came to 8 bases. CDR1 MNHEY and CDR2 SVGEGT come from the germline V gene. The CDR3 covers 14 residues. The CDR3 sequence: CASSYRQLNQPQHF. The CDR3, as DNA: TGTGCCAGCAGTTACCGTCAGCTCAATCAGCCCCAGCATTTT.

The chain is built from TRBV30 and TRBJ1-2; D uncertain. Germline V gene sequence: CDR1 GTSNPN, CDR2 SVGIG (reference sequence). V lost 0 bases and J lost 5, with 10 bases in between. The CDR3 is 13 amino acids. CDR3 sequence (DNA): TGTGCCTGGAGTGTACAACAGTCTTATGGCTACACCTTC. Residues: CAWSVQQSYGYTF.